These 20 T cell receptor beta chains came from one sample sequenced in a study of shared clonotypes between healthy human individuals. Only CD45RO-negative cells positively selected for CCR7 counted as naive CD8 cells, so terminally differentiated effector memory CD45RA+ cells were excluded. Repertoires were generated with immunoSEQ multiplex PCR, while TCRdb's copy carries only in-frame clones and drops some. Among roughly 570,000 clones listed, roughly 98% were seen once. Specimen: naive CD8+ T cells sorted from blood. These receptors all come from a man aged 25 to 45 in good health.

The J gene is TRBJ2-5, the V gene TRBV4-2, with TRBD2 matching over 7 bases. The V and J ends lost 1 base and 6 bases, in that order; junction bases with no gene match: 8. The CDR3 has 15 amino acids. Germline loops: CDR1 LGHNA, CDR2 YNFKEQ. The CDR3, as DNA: TGTGCCAGCAGCCAAGTTGAGGGAGGGTTTAAGACCCAGTACTTC. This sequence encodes CASSQVEGGFKTQYF.

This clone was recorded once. The CDR3 DNA reads TGTGCCAGCAGCTTTACGCCAGCTGCGGGAAATGAGCAGTTCTTC. Protein product: CASSFTPAAGNEQFF. V usage is TRBV7-3 and J usage is TRBJ2-1, with D maybe TRBD2 (6 bases). Germline V CDR1 and CDR2: SGHTA, FQGTGA. The CDR3 loop spans 15 amino acids. V dropped 3 bases and J dropped 7 bases, with 16 bases sitting between them.

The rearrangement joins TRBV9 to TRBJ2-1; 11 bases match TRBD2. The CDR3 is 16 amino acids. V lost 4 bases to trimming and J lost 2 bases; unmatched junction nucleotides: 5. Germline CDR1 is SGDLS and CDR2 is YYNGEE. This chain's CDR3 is CASSTTSGSAYNEQFF. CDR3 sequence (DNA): TGTGCCAGCAGCACCACTAGCGGGAGTGCCTACAATGAGCAGTTCTTC. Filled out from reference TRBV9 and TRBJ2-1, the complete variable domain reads DSGVTQTPKHLITATGQRVTLRCSPRSGDLSVYWYQQSLDQGLQFLIQYYNGEERAKGNILERFSAQQFPDLHSELNLSSLELGDSALYFCASSTTSGSAYNEQFFGPGTRLTVL.

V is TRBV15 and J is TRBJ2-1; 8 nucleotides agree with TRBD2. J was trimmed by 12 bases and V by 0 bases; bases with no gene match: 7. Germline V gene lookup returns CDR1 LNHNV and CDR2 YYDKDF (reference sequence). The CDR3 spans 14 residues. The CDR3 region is CATSREAGGGGQFF. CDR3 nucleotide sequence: TGTGCCACCAGCAGAGAGGCGGGAGGCGGTGGGCAGTTCTTC.

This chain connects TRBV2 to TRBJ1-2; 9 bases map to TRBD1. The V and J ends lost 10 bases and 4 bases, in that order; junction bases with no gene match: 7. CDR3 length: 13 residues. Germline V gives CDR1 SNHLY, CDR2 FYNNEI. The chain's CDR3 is CATRDRGIYGYTF. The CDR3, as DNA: TGTGCCACTAGAGACAGGGGGATCTATGGCTACACCTTC.

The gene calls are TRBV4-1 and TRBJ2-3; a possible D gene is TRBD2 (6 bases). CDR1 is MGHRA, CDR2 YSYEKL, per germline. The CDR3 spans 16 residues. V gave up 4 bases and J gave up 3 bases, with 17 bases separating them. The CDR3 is CASSPLWGELTDTQYF. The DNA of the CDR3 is TGCGCCAGCAGCCCACTTTGGGGGGAGTTGACAGATACGCAGTATTTT.

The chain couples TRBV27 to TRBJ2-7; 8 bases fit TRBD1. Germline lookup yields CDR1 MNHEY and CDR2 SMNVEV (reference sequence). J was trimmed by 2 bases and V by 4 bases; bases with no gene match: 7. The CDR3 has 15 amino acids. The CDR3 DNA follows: TGTGCCAGCAGTTACTCGACAGGGGAGGCCTACGAGCAGTACTTC. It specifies CASSYSTGEAYEQYF.

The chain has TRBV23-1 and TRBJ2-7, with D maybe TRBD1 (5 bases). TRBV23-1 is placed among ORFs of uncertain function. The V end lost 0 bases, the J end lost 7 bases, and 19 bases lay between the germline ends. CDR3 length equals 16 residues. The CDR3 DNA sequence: TGCGCCAGCAGTCAATCATGTAGGACAAGGCCTCGGGAGCAGTACTTC. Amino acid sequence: CASSQSCRTRPREQYF.

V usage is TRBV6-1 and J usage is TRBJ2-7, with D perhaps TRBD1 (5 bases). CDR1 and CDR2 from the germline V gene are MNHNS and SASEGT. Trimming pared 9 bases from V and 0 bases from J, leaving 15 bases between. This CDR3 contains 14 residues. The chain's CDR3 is CASQLVGHSYEQYF. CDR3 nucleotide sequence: TGTGCCAGTCAACTTGTAGGACACTCCTACGAGCAGTACTTC.

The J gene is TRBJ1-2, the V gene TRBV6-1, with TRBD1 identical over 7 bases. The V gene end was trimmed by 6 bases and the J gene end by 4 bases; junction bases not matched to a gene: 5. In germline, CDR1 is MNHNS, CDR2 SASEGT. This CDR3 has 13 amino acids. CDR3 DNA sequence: TGTGCCAGCAGCATGACAGGGAGCTATGGCTACACCTTC. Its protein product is CASSMTGSYGYTF.

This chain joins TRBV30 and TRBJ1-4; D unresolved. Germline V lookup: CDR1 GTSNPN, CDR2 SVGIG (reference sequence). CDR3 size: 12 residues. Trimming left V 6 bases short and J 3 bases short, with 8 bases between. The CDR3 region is CACTQSNEKLFF. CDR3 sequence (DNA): TGTGCCTGCACACAATCTAATGAAAAACTGTTTTTT.

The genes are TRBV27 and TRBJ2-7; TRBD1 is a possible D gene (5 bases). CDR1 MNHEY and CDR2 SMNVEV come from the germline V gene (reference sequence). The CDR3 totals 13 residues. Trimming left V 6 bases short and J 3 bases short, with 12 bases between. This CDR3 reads CASSVRVFYEQYF. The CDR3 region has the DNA TGTGCCAGCAGCGTCAGGGTTTTCTACGAGCAGTACTTC.

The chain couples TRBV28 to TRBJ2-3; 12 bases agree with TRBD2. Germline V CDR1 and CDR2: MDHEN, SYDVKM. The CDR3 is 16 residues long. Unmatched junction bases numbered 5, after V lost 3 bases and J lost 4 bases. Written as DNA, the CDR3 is TGTGCCAGCAGTTTGACTAGCGGGAGACAACCAGATACGCAGTATTTT. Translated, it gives CASSLTSGRQPDTQYF.

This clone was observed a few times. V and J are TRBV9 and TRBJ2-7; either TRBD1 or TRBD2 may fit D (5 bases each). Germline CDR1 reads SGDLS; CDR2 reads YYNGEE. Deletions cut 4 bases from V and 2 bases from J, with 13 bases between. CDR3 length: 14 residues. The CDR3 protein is CASSSGTDAYEQYF. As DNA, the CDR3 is TGTGCCAGCAGCTCCGGGACGGATGCCTACGAGCAGTACTTC.

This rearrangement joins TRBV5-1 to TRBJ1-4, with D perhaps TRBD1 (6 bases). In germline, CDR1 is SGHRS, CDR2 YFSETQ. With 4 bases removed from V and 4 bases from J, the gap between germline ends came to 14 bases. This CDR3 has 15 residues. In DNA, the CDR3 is TGCGCCAGCAGCATGAAGGGGGAGGGTAATGAAAAACTGTTTTTT. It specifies CASSMKGEGNEKLFF.

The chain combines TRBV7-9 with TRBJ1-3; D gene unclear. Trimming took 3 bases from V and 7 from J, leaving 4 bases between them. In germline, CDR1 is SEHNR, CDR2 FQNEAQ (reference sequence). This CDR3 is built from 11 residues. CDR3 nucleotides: TGTGCCAGCAGCTTTTTGAACACCATATATTTT. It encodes CASSFLNTIYF. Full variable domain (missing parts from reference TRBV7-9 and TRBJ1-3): DTGVSQNPRHKITKRGQNVTFRCDPISEHNRLYWYRQTLGQGPEFLTYFQNEAQLEKSRLLSDRFSAERPKGSFSTLEIQRTEQGDSAMYLCASSFLNTIYFGEGSWLTVV.

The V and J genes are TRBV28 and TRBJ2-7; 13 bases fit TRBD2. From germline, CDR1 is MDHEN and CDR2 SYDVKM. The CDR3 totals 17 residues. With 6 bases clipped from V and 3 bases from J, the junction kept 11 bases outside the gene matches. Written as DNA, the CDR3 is TGTGCCAGCAGCCGCCTTGGGACTAGCGGGATAATCTACGAGCAGTACTTC. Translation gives CASSRLGTSGIIYEQYF.

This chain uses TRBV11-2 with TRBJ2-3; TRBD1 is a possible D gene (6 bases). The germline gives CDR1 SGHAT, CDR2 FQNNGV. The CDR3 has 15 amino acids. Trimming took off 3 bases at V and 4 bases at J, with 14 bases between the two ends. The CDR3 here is CASSFRGRGADTQYF. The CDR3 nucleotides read TGTGCCAGCAGCTTCAGGGGTAGGGGCGCAGATACGCAGTATTTT.

CDR3 nucleotides: TGTGCCAGCAGCAGACTCGGGACTTCTAAAAGATTCCCGTCTGCGTACGAGCAGTACTTC. Translation: CASSRLGTSKRFPSAYEQYF. V gene TRBV21-1 combines with J gene TRBJ2-7; the table calls TRBD2, which could not be checked here. TRBV21-1 is a pseudogene. The CDR3 contains 20 residues.

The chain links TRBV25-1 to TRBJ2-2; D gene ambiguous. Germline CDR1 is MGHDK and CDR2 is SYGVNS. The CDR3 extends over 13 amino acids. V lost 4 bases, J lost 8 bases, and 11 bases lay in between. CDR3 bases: TGTGCCAGCAGTGGCCTAAGGGCAGGGGAGCTGTTTTTT. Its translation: CASSGLRAGELFF.